Shown below are 16 T cell receptor beta chains from a single sample sequenced in a study of shared clonotypes between healthy human individuals. The method was immunoSEQ multiplex PCR; TCRdb's version includes in-frame clones alone and lacks a portion of them. The sample records approximately 95,000 clones, around two thirds being singletons. Material for sequencing was memory CD8+ T cells sorted from blood. Subset here: CD45RO+ cells pooled with CCR7-negative TemRA cells. These receptors came from a man younger than 45 in good health.

The V call is TRBV4-3, the J call TRBJ2-5; tentatively, D is TRBD2 (6 bases). The CDR3 has 17 residues. V was clipped by 1 base and J by 2 bases, with 17 bases between them. Germline V gene sequence: CDR1 LGHNA, CDR2 YSLEER. The CDR3 spells CASSQVSSSGGQETQYF. The CDR3 DNA is TGCGCCAGCAGCCAAGTATCGAGTTCCGGGGGACAAGAGACCCAGTACTTC.

The chain combines TRBV6-4 with TRBJ2-3; 11 bases align to TRBD2. With V trimmed by 3 bases and J by 4 bases, 6 bases remained unmatched. CDR1 MRHNA and CDR2 SNTAGT come from the germline V gene. The CDR3 extends over 16 amino acids. The CDR3 reads CASSEDTSGSADTQYF. In DNA, the CDR3 is TGTGCCAGCAGTGAAGACACTAGCGGGAGCGCAGATACGCAGTATTTT.

The rearrangement links TRBV5-4 to TRBJ2-6, with no clear D. V was shortened by 4 bases and J by 0 bases, with 8 bases between the two germline ends. Germline V gene sequence: CDR1 SGHNT, CDR2 YYREEE (reference sequence). CDR3 length equals 15 residues. The CDR3, as DNA: TGTGCCAGCAGCAGACACCTCTCTGGGGCCAACGTCCTGACTTTC. Protein product: CASSRHLSGANVLTF. Full variable domain (remainder filled in from reference TRBV5-4 and TRBJ2-6): ETGVTQSPTHLIKTRGQQVTLRCSSQSGHNTVSWYQQALGQGPQFIFQYYREEENGRGNFPPRFSGLQFPNYSSELNVNALELDDSALYLCASSRHLSGANVLTFGAGSRLTVL.

The rearrangement links TRBV14 to TRBJ1-2; D is unclear. V shed 1 base and J shed 2 bases, with 5 bases lying between them. The CDR3 sequence is 13 residues long. Germline CDR1 and CDR2: SGHDN and FVKESK. CDR3 amino acids: CASSQGRNYGYTF. The CDR3 DNA follows: TGTGCCAGCAGCCAAGGGAGGAACTATGGCTACACCTTC.

The chain links TRBV6-4 to TRBJ2-1, with D possibly matching TRBD2 (5 bases). The germline CDR1 and CDR2 sequences are MRHNA and SNTAGT. The CDR3 totals 15 residues. The V end was cut by 3 bases, the J end by 5 bases, with 14 bases between. DNA of the CDR3: TGTGCCAGCAGTGATAGCGTGGGCCATAACAATGAGCAGTTCTTC. This sequence encodes CASSDSVGHNNEQFF.

This clone occurred many times. V gene TRBV28 combines with J gene TRBJ2-7; 7 positions match TRBD1. Trimming removed 3 bases from V and 2 bases from J; junction bases left unmatched: 7. CDR3 size: 15 residues. Germline loops: CDR1 MDHEN, CDR2 SYDVKM. CDR3 protein: CASSFRDRHTYEQYF. CDR3 coding DNA: TGTGCCAGCAGTTTCCGGGACAGACATACCTACGAGCAGTACTTC.

J is TRBJ2-3 and V is TRBV7-2; D is unresolved. Trimming pared 5 bases from V and 4 bases from J, leaving 10 bases between. The CDR3 has 13 residues. Germline V gene lookup returns CDR1 SGHTA and CDR2 FQGNSA. CDR3 coding DNA: TGTGCCAGCAGCCCAACCGCGGCAGATACGCAGTATTTT. It codes for CASSPTAADTQYF.

The rearrangement links TRBV19 to TRBJ2-1; 7 bases match TRBD2. CDR1 is LNHDA, CDR2 SQIVND, per germline (reference sequence). CDR3 length: 19 amino acids. V was clipped by 1 base and J by 0 bases; unmatched bases: 12. The CDR3 spells CASSIGARQAGLSYNEQFF. CDR3 bases: TGTGCCAGTAGTATAGGGGCACGACAAGCGGGGCTCTCCTACAATGAGCAGTTCTTC.

This clone was found a few times. This chain connects TRBV11-2 to TRBJ2-7; D gene ambiguous. V was pared by 2 bases and J by 4 bases, with 12 bases between. Germline-derived CDR1 and CDR2 are SGHAT and FQNNGV. CDR3 length: 14 residues. CDR3 region: CASSLFPGNYEQYF. The DNA for the CDR3 is TGTGCCAGCAGCTTATTCCCTGGGAATTACGAGCAGTACTTC.

The V and J genes are TRBV10-3 and TRBJ2-1, with D unclear. The CDR3 extends over 13 amino acids. V was trimmed by 0 bases and J by 8 bases, leaving 8 bases between them. Germline values: CDR1 ENHRY, CDR2 SYGVKD. The CDR3 nucleotides read TGTGCCATCAGTGAGTCTTGGGTGTATGAGCAGTTCTTC. Protein sequence: CAISESWVYEQFF.

This clone has only one observation. The rearrangement uses TRBV28 and TRBJ2-3; 13 positions agree with TRBD2. V lost 6 bases, J lost 4 bases, and 7 bases stayed unmatched. This CDR3 region has 16 residues. CDR1 is MDHEN, CDR2 SYDVKM, per germline. For the CDR3, the DNA is TGTGCCAGCAGCACTAGCGGGAGGGCACCTGCAGATACGCAGTATTTT. It translates to CASSTSGRAPADTQYF.

This rearrangement joins TRBV19 to TRBJ1-2; D not resolved. The CDR3 covers 12 residues. CDR1 is LNHDA and CDR2 is SQIVND in the germline V gene (reference sequence). The V end was cut by 1 base, the J end by 6 bases, with 6 bases between. CDR3 sequence (DNA): TGTGCCAGTAGTATAGTAGGAAATGGCTACACCTTC. Its protein product is CASSIVGNGYTF.

Of note for this clone: Distinct nucleotide sequences in the sample also encode this CDR3. The rearrangement uses TRBV6-1 and TRBJ1-2; D gene unclear. This CDR3 region has 16 residues. With 3 bases removed from V and 0 bases from J, the gap between germline ends came to 14 bases. Germline values: CDR1 MNHNS, CDR2 SASEGT. CDR3 nucleotide sequence: TGTGCCAGCAGTGAGGGCCGGGGAAGGGCTAACTATGGCTACACCTTC. Protein: CASSEGRGRANYGYTF.

The genes are TRBV9 and TRBJ2-2; 8 bases match TRBD1. V was pared by 4 bases and J by 3 bases, with 5 bases of the junction left unmatched. Germline CDR1 reads SGDLS; CDR2 reads YYNGEE. The CDR3 spans 15 residues. The CDR3 bases are TGTGCCAGCAGCTCATACAGGGGGGACACCGGGGAGCTGTTTTTT. Encoded protein: CASSSYRGDTGELFF.

The chain couples TRBV19 to TRBJ1-5; D uncertain. Trimming pared 3 bases from V and 1 base from J, leaving 19 bases between. This CDR3 region has 18 residues. CDR1 is LNHDA and CDR2 is SQIVND in the germline V gene (reference sequence). CDR3 DNA sequence: TGTGCCAGTAGTATCAAGACCTGCTGCGGTGTGAGCAATCAGCCCCAGCATTTT. Amino acids: CASSIKTCCGVSNQPQHF.

This sequence joins TRBV28 and TRBJ2-3; tentatively, D is TRBD2 (6 bases). The CDR3 contains 15 residues. Germline lookup yields CDR1 MDHEN and CDR2 SYDVKM. With 3 bases removed from V and 1 base from J, the gap between germline ends came to 11 bases. The CDR3 spells CASSFSAGRTDTQYF. For the CDR3, the DNA is TGTGCCAGCAGTTTTTCTGCGGGACGCACAGATACGCAGTATTTT.